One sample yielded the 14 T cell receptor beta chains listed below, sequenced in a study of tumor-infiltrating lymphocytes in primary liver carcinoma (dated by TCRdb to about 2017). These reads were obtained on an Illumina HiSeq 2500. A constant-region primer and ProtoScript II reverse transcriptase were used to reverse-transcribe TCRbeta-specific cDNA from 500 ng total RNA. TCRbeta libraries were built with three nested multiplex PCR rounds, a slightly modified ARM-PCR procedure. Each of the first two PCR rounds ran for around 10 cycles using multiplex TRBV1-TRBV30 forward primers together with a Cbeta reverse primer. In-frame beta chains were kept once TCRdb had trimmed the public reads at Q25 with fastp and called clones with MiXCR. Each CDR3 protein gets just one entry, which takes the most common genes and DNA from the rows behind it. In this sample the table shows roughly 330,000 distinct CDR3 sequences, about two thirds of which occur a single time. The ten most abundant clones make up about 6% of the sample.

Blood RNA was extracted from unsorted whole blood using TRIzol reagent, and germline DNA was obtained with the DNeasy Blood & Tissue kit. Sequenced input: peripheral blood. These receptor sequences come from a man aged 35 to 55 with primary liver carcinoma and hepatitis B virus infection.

Here the CDR3 reads CASIGLVGGEQYF. The CDR3 DNA reads as TGTGCCAGCATCGGACTAGTTGGGGGCGAGCAGTACTTC. The chain recombines TRBV6-5 with TRBJ2-7, with 7 bases identical to TRBD2. Per the germline V gene, CDR1 is MNHEY and CDR2 is SVGAGI. The CDR3 runs 13 residues. Germline trimming cut 7 bases from V and 6 bases from J; bases unmatched to any gene: 9.

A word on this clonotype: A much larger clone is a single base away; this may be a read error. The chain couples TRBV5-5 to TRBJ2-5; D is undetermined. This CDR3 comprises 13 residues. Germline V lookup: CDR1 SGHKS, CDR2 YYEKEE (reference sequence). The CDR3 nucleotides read TGTGTCAGCAGCTTGTACAGAGAAGAGACCCAGTACTTC. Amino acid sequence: CVSSLYREETQYF. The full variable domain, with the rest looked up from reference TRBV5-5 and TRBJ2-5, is DAGVTQSPTHLIKTRGQQVTLRCSPISGHKSVSWYQQVLGQGPQFIFQYYEKEERGRGNFPDRFSARQFPNYSSELNVNALLLGDSALYLCVSSLYREETQYFGPGTRLLVL.

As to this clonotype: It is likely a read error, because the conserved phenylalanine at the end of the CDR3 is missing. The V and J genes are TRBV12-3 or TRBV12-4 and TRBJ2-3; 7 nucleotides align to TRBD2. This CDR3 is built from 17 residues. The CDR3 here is CASSFYLLARDGDTQYI. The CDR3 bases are TGTGCCAGTAGTTTTTACTTACTAGCGAGAGATGGGGATACGCAGTATATT.

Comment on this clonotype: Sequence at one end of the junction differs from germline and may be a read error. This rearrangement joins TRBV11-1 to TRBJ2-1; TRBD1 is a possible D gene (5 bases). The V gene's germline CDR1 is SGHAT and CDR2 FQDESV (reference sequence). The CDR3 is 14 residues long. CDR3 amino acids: CAGSRAHGAREQFF. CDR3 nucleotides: TGTGCCGGCAGCAGAGCACATGGGGCTCGTGAGCAGTTCTTC.

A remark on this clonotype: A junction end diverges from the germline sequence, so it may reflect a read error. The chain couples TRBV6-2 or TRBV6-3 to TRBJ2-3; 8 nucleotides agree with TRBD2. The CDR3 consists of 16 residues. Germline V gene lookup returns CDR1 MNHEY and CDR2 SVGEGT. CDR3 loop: CPSSYSLGLVSDTQYF. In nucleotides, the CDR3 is TGTCCCAGCAGTTATTCCCTGGGACTAGTTTCAGATACGCAGTATTTT.

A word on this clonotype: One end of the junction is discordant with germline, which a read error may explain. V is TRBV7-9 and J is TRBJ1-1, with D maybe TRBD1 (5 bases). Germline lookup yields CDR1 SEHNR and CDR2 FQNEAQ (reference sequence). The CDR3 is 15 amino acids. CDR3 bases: TGTGCCAGCAGCTTAGCAGGGGCTTCGAACACTGAAGCTCTCTTT. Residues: CASSLAGASNTEALF.

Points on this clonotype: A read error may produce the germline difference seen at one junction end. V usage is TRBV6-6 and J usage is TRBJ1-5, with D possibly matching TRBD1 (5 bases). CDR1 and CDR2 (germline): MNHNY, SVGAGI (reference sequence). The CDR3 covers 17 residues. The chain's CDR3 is CVSSYSISREGNQPQHF. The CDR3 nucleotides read TGTGTCAGCAGTTACTCTATCTCCAGGGAAGGCAATCAGCCCCAGCATTTT.

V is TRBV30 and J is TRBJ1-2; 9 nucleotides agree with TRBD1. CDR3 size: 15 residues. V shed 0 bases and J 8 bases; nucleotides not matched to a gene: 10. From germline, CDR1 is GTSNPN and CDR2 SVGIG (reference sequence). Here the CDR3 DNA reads TGTGCCTGGAGTGTATTGTGGGACAGGGCGGACGGCTACACCTTC. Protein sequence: CAWSVLWDRADGYTF.

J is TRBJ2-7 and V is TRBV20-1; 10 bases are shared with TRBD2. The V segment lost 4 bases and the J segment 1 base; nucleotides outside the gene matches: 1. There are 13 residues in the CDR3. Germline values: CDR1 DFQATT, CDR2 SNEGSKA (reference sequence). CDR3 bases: TGCAGTGCTACTAGCGGGAGTTCCTACGAGCAGTACTTC. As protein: CSATSGSSYEQYF.

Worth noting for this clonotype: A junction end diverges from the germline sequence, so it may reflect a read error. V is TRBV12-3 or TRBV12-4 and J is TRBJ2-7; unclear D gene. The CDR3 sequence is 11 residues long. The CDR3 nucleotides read TGTGTCAGCACCCAGTCTCGCGAGCAGTACTTC. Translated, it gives CVSTQSREQYF.

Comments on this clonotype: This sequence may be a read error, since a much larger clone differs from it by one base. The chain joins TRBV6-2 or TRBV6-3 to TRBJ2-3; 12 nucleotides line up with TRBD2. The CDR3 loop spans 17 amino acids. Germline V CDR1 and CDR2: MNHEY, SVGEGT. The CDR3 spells CASNYGTSGRRTDTQYF. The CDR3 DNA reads TGTGCCAGCAATTACGGCACTAGCGGGAGGCGCACAGATACGCAGTATTTT.

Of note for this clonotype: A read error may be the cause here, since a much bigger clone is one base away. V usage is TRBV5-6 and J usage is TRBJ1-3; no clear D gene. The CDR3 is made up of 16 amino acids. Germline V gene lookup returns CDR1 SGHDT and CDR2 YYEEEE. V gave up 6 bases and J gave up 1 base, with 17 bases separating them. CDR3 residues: CASIIAGKNSGNTIYF. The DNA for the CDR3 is TGTGCCAGCATCATAGCGGGGAAGAATTCTGGAAACACCATATATTTT.

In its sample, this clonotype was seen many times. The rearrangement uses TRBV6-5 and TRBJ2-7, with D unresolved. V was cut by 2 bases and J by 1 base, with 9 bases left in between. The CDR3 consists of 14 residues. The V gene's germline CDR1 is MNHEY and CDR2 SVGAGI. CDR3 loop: CASSYQPSSYEQYF. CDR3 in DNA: TGTGCCAGCAGTTACCAACCCAGTTCCTACGAGCAGTACTTC.

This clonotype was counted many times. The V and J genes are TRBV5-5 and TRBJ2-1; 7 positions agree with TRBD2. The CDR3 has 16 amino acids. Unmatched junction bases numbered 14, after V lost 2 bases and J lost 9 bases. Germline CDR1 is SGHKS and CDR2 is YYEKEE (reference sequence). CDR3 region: CASSFLRERGLSEQFF. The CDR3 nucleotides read TGTGCCAGCAGCTTTCTTCGGGAGCGGGGTCTGAGTGAGCAGTTCTTC.